The sequence of this T cell receptor (beta chain) was determined in a study of T cell changes during pregnancy in multiple sclerosis. The CDR3 covers 13 residues. Between the trimmed V and J ends, which lost 10 bases and 4 bases, there was a span of 14 bases. In germline, CDR1 is SEHNR, CDR2 FQNEAQ (reference sequence). Sequencing was performed with immunoSEQ multiplex PCR; in TCRdb, only in-frame clones are kept and a portion is missing. Among fewer than 140,000 clones listed, 91% were seen once. V and J are TRBV7-9 and TRBJ2-1; D may be TRBD2 (6 bases). The sequence came from a female donor with multiple sclerosis, enrolled in a pregnancy study. This sample comprised peripheral blood, obtained before pregnancy. The CDR3 loop reads CATAGGSYNEQFF. The CDR3 DNA reads TGTGCCACCGCCGGGGGATCATACAATGAGCAGTTCTTC.